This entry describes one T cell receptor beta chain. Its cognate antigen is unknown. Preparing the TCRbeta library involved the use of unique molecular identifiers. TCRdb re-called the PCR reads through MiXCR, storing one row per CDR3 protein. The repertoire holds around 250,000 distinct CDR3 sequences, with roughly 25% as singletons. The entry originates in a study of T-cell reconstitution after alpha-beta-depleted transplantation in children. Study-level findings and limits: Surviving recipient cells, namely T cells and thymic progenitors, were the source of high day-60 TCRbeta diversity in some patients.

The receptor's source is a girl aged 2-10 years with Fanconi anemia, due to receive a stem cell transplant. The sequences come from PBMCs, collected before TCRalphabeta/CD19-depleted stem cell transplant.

This CDR3 reads CASNRGSGGPSYEQYF. CDR3 DNA sequence: TGTGCCAGCAACCGCGGGTCTGGCGGACCCTCCTACGAGCAGTACTTC. This chain joins TRBV7-8 and TRBJ2-7; tentative D call: TRBD2 (5 bases). From germline, CDR1 is SGHVS and CDR2 FQNEAQ. Trimming stripped 7 bases from V and 0 bases from J, with 19 bases between. The CDR3 spans 16 residues.